What follows describes a single TCR beta chain. This record belongs to a study of CD8+ T cells in alopecia areata. Study context: The drug, oral tofacitinib, was given to treated patients at 5 to 10 mg twice daily.

Documented treatment: oral pan-JAK inhibitor, 5-10 mg twice daily. Isolated RNA was reverse transcribed into cDNA used as the sequencing template. Profiled with immunoSEQ multiplex PCR; TCRdb holds only in-frame clones, not every one. The sample records some 150,000 clones, 58% being singletons. The CDR3 has 18 residues. V was pared by 0 bases and J by 0 bases, with 12 bases between. CDR1 ENHRY and CDR2 SYGVKD come from the germline V gene. The material sequenced was CD4+ T cells sorted from blood, taken at approximately week 60, from a patient treated with tofacitinib. J is TRBJ2-6 and V is TRBV10-3; tentative D call: TRBD1 (6 bases). The receptor comes from a human donor with alopecia areata. CDR3 sequence reads: CAISESRDISSGANVLTF. CDR3 coding DNA: TGTGCCATCAGTGAGTCTCGGGACATAAGCTCTGGGGCCAACGTCCTGACTTTC.